This is a list of T cell receptor beta chains from one sample in a study of identical twins. TCRdb fed the 5' RACE reads into MiXCR, producing one record per CDR3 protein. The repertoire holds roughly 1.6 million distinct CDR3 sequences, with roughly 35% as singletons. The sample comprised cord blood. Receptors originate from a newborn girl in good health. Each CDR3 is given with its conserved first and last residue. D genes are given only for firm matches. Clone size is not always given. Where it is, it says once, few, many or a class for expanded clones.

-,-,TRBV5-6,TRBJ1-1,CVSSLRRIWRDTEAFF,TGTGTCAGCAGCCTCCGACGTATCTGGAGGGACACTGAAGCTTTCTTT
TRBD1,-,TRBV19,TRBJ2-3,CASSSQGSWTDTQYF,TGTGCCAGTAGTTCACAGGGGAGCTGGACAGATACGCAGTATTTT
-,-,TRBV3-1,TRBJ2-6,CASTPTANSGANVLTF,TGTGCCAGCACCCCGACAGCGAACTCTGGGGCCAACGTCCTGACTTTC
TRBD2,-,TRBV5-1,TRBJ2-1,CASSLDLVAGYNEQFF,TGCGCCAGCAGCCTGGATTTAGTAGCGGGGTACAATGAGCAGTTCTTC
TRBD2,-,TRBV29-1,TRBJ2-4,CSVDGLAGEVDKNIQYF,TGCAGCGTTGACGGACTAGCGGGAGAGGTGGACAAAAACATTCAGTACTTC
-,-,TRBV13,TRBJ1-1,CANAGRGSDTEAFF,TGTGCCAACGCCGGCAGGGGCTCGGACACTGAAGCTTTCTTT
-,few,TRBV12-3/TRBV12-4,TRBJ2-1,CASSLGLSKLGPPPASYNEQFF,TGTGCCAGCAGTTTAGGTCTCAGCAAGCTCGGTCCCCCACCCGCCTCCTACAATGAGCAGTTCTTC
-,-,TRBV20-1,TRBJ2-4,CSADLRPAQYF,TGCAGTGCCGATCTACGTCCGGCTCAGTACTTC
-,-,TRBV20-1,TRBJ2-5,CSARDSRTQGETQYF,TGCAGTGCTAGAGATTCGCGGACCCAGGGGGAGACCCAGTACTTC
-,few,TRBV20-1,TRBJ2-5,CSARDTGKETQYF,TGCAGTGCTAGAGACACAGGGAAAGAGACCCAGTACTTC
-,many,TRBV4-1,TRBJ2-7,CASSQDKGVYEQYF,TGCGCCAGCAGCCAAGATAAAGGCGTCTACGAGCAGTACTTC
-,-,TRBV11-2,TRBJ1-3,CASSPGAITIYF,TGTGCCAGCAGCCCGGGGGCGATTACCATATATTTT
TRBD1,-,TRBV2,TRBJ1-5,CASRGQGSRGNQPQHF,TGTGCCAGCAGAGGACAGGGGTCAAGGGGCAATCAGCCCCAGCATTTT
-,few,TRBV28,TRBJ2-3,CASSRLSGFYTDTQYF,TGTGCCAGCAGTCGGCTTTCCGGGTTTTACACAGATACGCAGTATTTT
-,few,TRBV5-1,TRBJ1-2,CASSWISGYGYTF,TGCGCCAGCAGCTGGATAAGCGGCTATGGCTACACCTTC
-,few,TRBV3-1,TRBJ2-3,CASGLTVPRKIAEAQYF,TGTGCCAGCGGGCTAACCGTCCCCCGGAAGATCGCAGAGGCGCAGTATTTT
TRBD2,-,TRBV3-1,TRBJ2-3,CASSRRLAGGPKDTQYF,TGTGCCAGCAGCCGCCGACTAGCGGGAGGGCCGAAAGATACGCAGTATTTT
TRBD1,few,TRBV24-1,TRBJ1-5,CATSDTGGYQPQHF,TGTGCCACCAGTGACACAGGGGGGTATCAGCCCCAGCATTTT
TRBD2,few,TRBV28,TRBJ2-7,CASSLRPQRGYEQYF,TGTGCCAGCAGTTTAAGGCCCCAGCGGGGCTACGAGCAGTACTTC
-,few,TRBV12-3/TRBV12-4,TRBJ1-2,CASRGPQGYTF,TGTGCCAGCAGGGGACCGCAAGGCTACACCTTC
-,-,TRBV12-3/TRBV12-4,TRBJ2-5,CARSYEGIETQYF,TGTGCCCGCAGTTACGAGGGAATAGAGACCCAGTACTTC
-,-,TRBV7-2,TRBJ2-4,CASSLAGPGNIQYF,TGTGCCAGCAGCTTAGCGGGGCCGGGAAACATTCAGTACTTC
TRBD2,-,TRBV5-1,TRBJ2-7,CASSLLAESSYNEQYF,TGCGCCAGCAGCCTTCTAGCGGAGAGCTCCTACAATGAGCAGTACTTC
-,once,TRBV4-1,TRBJ1-1,CASAGPLNTEAFF,TGCGCCAGCGCCGGGCCTTTGAACACTGAAGCTTTTTTT
-,-,TRBV6-1,TRBJ2-5,CASSEALDQETQYF,TGTGCCAGCAGTGAAGCCTTGGATCAAGAGACCCAGTACTTC
-,few,TRBV5-1,TRBJ2-1,CASRLDAASYNEQFF,TGCGCCAGCAGACTGGACGCCGCCTCCTACAATGAGCAGTTCTTC
TRBD1,many,TRBV5-1,TRBJ2-7,CASSLVGTDSYEQYF,TGCGCCAGCAGCTTGGTTGGGACAGACTCCTACGAGCAGTACTTC
-,once,TRBV12-1,TRBJ2-7,CASSFPFTGGYEQYF,TGTGCCAGCAGCTTTCCCTTTACAGGGGGCTACGAGCAGTACTTC
-,-,TRBV9,TRBJ2-3,CASSVEAGASDTQYF,TGTGCCAGCAGCGTAGAAGCAGGAGCATCAGATACGCAGTATTTT
-,-,TRBV11-3,TRBJ2-3,CASSLKSRGLSTDTQYF,TGTGCCAGCAGCTTAAAATCGAGGGGCTTAAGCACAGATACGCAGTATTTT
-,-,TRBV7-2,TRBJ2-5,CASSVSGVKETQYF,TGTGCCAGCAGCGTATCCGGGGTAAAAGAGACCCAGTACTTC
-,-,TRBV7-2,TRBJ1-2,CASSLVPKNYGYTF,TGTGCCAGCAGCTTAGTCCCCAAGAACTATGGCTACACCTTC
TRBD2,few,TRBV5-1,TRBJ2-1,CASLSGGAYNEQFF,TGCGCCAGCCTTAGCGGGGGGGCCTACAATGAGCAGTTCTTC
-,-,TRBV3-1,TRBJ2-7,CASSVGRYHEQYF,TGTGCCAGCAGCGTCGGACGTTACCACGAGCAGTACTTC
TRBD2,-,TRBV20-1,TRBJ2-3,CSARRRSGRASYFTDTQYF,TGCAGTGCTAGGAGGCGTAGCGGGAGGGCCTCCTACTTCACAGATACGCAGTATTTT
-,-,TRBV29-1,TRBJ2-5,CSVGTPRNEQYF,TGCAGCGTAGGGACCCCGAGGAATGAGCAGTACTTC
TRBD2,few,TRBV5-1,TRBJ2-5,CASSFPGLAGQETQYF,TGCGCCAGCAGCTTCCCGGGACTAGCGGGGCAAGAGACCCAGTACTTC
TRBD2,-,TRBV6-1,TRBJ2-3,CASSEQIGGSSDTQYF,TGTGCCAGCAGTGAACAAATCGGGGGGAGCTCAGATACGCAGTATTTT